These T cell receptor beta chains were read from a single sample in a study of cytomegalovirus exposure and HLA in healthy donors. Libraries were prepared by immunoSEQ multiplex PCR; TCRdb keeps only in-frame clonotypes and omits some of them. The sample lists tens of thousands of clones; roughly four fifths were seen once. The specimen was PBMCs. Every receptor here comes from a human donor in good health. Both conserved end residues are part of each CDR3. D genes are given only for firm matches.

CASRQGVQLTDTQYF TGTGCCAGCAGACAGGGGGTTCAACTCACAGATACGCAGTATTTT TRBJ2-3 TRBV5-8 TRBD1
CASSPEGGGPIYEQYF TGTGCCAGCAGCCCGGAAGGCGGGGGCCCAATCTACGAGCAGTACTTC TRBJ2-7 TRBV5-6 -
CASSLGSGVSDNEQFF TGCGCCAGCAGCTTGGGGTCGGGGGTATCGGACAATGAGCAGTTCTTC TRBJ2-1 TRBV5-1 -
CASGPWAPSYEQYF TGTGCCAGCGGCCCCTGGGCGCCGTCCTACGAGCAGTACTTC TRBJ2-7 TRBV13 -
CASSGTGMDGYTF TGTGCCAGCAGCGGAACAGGGATGGATGGCTACACCTTC TRBJ1-2 TRBV7-8 -
CASSLGTGVSTEAFF TGTGCCAGCAGCTTGGGGACAGGGGTATCAACTGAAGCTTTCTTT TRBJ1-1 TRBV5-4 TRBD1
CASSYSWTSEPGELFF TGTGCCAGCAGTTACTCGTGGACTTCGGAGCCCGGGGAGCTGTTTTTT TRBJ2-2 TRBV6-5 -
CAWSVGEGAAYEQYF TGTGCCTGGAGTGTAGGTGAAGGGGCTGCCTACGAGCAGTACTTC TRBJ2-7 TRBV30 -
CASSLVGGGPQRAEQYF TGTGCCAGCAGCTTAGTGGGAGGCGGGCCCCAGAGGGCCGAGCAGTACTTC TRBJ2-7 TRBV7-2 -
CASSPGGSHQPQHF TGTGCCAGCTCACCAGGCGGGTCCCATCAGCCCCAGCATTTT TRBJ1-5 TRBV18 -
CASSPLGHSGGIKQYF TGCGCCAGCAGCCCGCTGGGCCACTCCGGGGGAATCAAGCAGTACTTC TRBJ2-7 TRBV5-1 -